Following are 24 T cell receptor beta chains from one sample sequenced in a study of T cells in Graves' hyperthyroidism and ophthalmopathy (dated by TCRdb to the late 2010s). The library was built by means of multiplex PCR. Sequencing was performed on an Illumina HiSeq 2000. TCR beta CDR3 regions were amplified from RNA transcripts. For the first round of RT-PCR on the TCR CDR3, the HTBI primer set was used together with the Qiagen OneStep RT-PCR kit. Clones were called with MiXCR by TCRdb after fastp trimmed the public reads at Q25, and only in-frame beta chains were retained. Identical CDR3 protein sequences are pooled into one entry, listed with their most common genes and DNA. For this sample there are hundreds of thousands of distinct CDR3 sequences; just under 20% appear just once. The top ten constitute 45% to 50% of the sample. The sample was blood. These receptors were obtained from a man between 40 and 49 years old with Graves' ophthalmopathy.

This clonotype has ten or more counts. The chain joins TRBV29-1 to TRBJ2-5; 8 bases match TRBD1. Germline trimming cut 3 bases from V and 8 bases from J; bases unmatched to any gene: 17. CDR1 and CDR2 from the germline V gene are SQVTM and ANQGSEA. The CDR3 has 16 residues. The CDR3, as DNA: TGCAGCGTTGAGGATCCGGGACAGGTGACCTTGGGCACCCAGTACTTC. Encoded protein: CSVEDPGQVTLGTQYF.

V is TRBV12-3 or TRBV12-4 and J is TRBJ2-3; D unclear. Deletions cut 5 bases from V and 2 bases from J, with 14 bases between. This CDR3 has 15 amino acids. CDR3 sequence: CASSPDGRSTDTQYF. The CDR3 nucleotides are TGTGCCAGCAGTCCGGACGGCCGTTCCACAGATACGCAGTATTTT.

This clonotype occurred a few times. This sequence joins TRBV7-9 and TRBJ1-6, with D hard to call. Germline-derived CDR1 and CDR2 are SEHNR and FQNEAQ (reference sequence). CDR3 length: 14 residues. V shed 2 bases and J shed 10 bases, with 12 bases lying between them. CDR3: CASSLISPSSPLHF. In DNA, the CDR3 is TGTGCCAGCAGCTTAATCTCCCCTTCGTCACCCCTCCACTTT. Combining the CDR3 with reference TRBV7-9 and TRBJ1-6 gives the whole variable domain DTGVSQNPRHKITKRGQNVTFRCDPISEHNRLYWYRQTLGQGPEFLTYFQNEAQLEKSRLLSDRFSAERPKGSFSTLEIQRTEQGDSAMYLCASSLISPSSPLHFGNGTRLTVT.

The DNA for the CDR3 is TGTGCCAGCAGTTTTGTTTTCGGGGGGCCGCGTCAGCCCCAGCATTTT. Its translation is CASSFVFGGPRQPQHF. The rearrangement links TRBV28 to TRBJ1-5; tentative D call: TRBD1 (6 bases). Germline loops: CDR1 MDHEN, CDR2 SYDVKM. CDR3 size: 16 residues. V lost 3 bases, J lost 6 bases, and 18 bases lay in between.

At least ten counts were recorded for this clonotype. The CDR3 coding sequence is TGTGCCAGCAGCCCTTCTGGGACCATCTACGAGCAGTACTTC. Encoded protein: CASSPSGTIYEQYF. The chain joins TRBV7-8 to TRBJ2-7, with D perhaps given as TRBD1 or TRBD2 (5 bases each). V lost 5 bases, J lost 3 bases, and 14 bases lay in between. Germline CDR1 SGHVS, CDR2 FQNEAQ. This CDR3 region has 14 residues.

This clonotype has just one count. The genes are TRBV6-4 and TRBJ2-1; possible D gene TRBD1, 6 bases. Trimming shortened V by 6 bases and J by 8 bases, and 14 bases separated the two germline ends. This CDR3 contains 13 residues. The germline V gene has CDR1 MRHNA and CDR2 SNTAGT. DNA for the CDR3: TGTGCCAGCAGAAGAAACAGGGACGATGAGCAGTTCTTC. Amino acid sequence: CASRRNRDDEQFF.

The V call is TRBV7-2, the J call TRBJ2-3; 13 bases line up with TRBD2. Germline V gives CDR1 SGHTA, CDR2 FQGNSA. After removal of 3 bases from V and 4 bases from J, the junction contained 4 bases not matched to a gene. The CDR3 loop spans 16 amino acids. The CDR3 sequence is CASSFRLAGGADTQYF. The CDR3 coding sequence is TGTGCCAGCAGCTTCAGACTAGCGGGGGGTGCAGATACGCAGTATTTT.

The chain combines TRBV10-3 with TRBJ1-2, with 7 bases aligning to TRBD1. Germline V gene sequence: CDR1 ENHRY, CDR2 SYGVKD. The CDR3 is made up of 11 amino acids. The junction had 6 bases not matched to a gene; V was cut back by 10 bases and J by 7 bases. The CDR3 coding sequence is TGTGCCACCCGAACAGGGGTTGGCTACACCTTC. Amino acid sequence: CATRTGVGYTF.

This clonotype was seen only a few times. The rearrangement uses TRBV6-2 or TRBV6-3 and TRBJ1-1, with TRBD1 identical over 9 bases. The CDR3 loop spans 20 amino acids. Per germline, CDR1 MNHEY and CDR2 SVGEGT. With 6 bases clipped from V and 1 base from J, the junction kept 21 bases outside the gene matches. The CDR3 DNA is TGTGCCAGCAGCCCGCGGGTGTTTGGGACAGGGTGGAGGAAGAACACTGAAGCTTTCTTT. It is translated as CASSPRVFGTGWRKNTEAFF.

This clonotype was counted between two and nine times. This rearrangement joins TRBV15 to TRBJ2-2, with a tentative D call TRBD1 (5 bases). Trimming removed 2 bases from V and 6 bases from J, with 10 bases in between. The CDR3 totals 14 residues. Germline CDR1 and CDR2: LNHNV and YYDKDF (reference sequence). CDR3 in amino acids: CATSRNRGSGELFF. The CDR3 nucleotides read TGTGCCACCAGCAGAAATAGGGGTTCCGGGGAGCTGTTTTTT.

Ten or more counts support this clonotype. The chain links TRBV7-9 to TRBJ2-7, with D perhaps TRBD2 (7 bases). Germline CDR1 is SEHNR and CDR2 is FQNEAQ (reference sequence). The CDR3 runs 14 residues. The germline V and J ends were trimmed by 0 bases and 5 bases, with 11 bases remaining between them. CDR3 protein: CASSLAGGRHEQYF. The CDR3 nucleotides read TGTGCCAGCAGCTTAGCGGGGGGGCGTCACGAGCAGTACTTC.

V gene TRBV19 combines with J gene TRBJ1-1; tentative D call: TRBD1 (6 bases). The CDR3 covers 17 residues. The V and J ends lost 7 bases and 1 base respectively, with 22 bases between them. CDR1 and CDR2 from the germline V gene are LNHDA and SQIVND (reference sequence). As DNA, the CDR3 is TGTGCCAGTACCCAGGCACGGGCAGGGGCTGGGAACACTGAAGCTTTCTTT. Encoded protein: CASTQARAGAGNTEAFF.

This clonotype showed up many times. The DNA of the CDR3 is TGTGCCTGGAGTGCTTTGGACAGGGAGCATGTCTATGGCTACACCTTC. It codes for CAWSALDREHVYGYTF. The V gene is TRBV30, the J gene TRBJ1-2; 8 bases fit TRBD1. Losses at the gene ends were 1 base for V and 4 bases for J; bases not matched to a gene: 11. This CDR3 is 16 amino acids long. Germline CDR1 reads GTSNPN; CDR2 reads SVGIG (reference sequence).

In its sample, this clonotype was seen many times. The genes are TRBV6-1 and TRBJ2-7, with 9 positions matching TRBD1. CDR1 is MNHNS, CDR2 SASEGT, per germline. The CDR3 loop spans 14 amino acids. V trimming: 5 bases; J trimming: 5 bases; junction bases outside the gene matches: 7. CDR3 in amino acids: CASSSGTGWNEQYF. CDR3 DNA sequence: TGTGCCAGCAGTTCCGGGACAGGGTGGAACGAGCAGTACTTC.

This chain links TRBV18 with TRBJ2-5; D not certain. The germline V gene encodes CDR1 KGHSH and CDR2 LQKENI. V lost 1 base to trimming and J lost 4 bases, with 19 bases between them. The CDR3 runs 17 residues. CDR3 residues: CASSPRGKTGGLETQYF. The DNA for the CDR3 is TGTGCCAGCTCACCACGCGGAAAGACGGGTGGTTTAGAGACCCAGTACTTC.

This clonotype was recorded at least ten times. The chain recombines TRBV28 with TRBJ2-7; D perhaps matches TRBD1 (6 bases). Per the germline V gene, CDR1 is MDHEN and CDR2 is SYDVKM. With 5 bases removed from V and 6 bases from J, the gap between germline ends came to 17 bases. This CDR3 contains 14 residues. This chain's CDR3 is CASSEINRDREQYF. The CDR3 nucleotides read TGTGCCAGCAGTGAGATAAACAGGGATCGCGAGCAGTACTTC.

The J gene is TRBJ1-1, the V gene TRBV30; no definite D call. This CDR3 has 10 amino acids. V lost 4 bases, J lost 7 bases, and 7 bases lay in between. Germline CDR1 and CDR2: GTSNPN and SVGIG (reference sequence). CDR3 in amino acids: CAWKDYEAFF. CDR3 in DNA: TGTGCCTGGAAGGACTATGAAGCTTTCTTT.

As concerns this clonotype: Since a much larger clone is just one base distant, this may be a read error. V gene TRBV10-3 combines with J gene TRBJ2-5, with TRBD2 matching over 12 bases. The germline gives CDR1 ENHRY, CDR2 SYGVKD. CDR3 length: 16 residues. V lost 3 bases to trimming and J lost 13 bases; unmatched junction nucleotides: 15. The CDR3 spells CAISENLLAGGEARYF. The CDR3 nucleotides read TGTGCCATCAGTGAAAATCTACTAGCGGGAGGAGAGGCCCGGTACTTC.

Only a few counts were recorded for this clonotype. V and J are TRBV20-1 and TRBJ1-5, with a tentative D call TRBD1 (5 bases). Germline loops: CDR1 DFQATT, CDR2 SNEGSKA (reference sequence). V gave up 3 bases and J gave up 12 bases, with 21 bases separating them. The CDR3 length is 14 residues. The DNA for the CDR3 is TGCAGTGCTAGCGGGACCGGGGTCCTGCCAGGCCAGCATTTT. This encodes CSASGTGVLPGQHF.

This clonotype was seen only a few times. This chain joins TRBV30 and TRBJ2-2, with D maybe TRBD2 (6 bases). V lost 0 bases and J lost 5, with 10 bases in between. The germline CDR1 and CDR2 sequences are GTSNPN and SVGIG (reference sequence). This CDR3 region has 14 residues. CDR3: CAWSVAGTTGELFF. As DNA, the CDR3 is TGTGCCTGGAGTGTTGCAGGGACTACCGGGGAGCTGTTTTTT.

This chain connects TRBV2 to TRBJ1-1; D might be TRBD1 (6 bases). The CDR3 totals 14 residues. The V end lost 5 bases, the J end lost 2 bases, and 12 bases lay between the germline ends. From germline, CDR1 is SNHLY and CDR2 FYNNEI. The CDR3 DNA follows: TGTGCCAGCAGTTCCGACAGGTCAAACACTGAAGCTTTCTTT. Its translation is CASSSDRSNTEAFF.

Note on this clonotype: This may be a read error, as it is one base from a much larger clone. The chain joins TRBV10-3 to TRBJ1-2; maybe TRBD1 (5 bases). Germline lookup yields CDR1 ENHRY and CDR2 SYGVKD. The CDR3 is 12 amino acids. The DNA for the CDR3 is TGTGACGTACAACAGGATGTGGGTGGCTACACCTTC. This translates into CDVQQDVGGYTF.

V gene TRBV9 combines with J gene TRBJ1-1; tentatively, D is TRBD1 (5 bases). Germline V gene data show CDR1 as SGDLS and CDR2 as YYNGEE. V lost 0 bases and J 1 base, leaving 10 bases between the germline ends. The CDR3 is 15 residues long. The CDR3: CASSVGGRQNTEAFF. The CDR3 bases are TGTGCCAGCAGCGTAGGGGGGAGACAGAACACTGAAGCTTTCTTT.

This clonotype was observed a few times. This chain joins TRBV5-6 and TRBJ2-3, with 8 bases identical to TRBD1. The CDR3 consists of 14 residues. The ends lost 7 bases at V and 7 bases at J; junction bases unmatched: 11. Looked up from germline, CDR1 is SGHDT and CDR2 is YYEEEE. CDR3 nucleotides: TGTGCCAGCCACCCCGGGACAGGACTTTATACGCAGTATTTT. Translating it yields CASHPGTGLYTQYF. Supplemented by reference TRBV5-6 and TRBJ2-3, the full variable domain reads DAGVTQSPTHLIKTRGQQVTLRCSPKSGHDTVSWYQQALGQGPQFIFQYYEEEERQRGNFPDRFSGHQFPNYSSELNVNALLLGDSALYLCASHPGTGLYTQYFGPGTRLTVL.